This is a list of T cell receptor beta chains from one sample in a study of T cells in Graves' hyperthyroidism and ophthalmopathy. TCRdb analysed the multiplex PCR reads with MiXCR anew, one entry per CDR3 protein. The repertoire holds about 700,000 distinct CDR3 sequences, with 45% as singletons. The sequencing sample was made of peripheral blood or thyroid tissue (not recorded which). These receptors were taken from an adult man with Graves' disease, either hyperthyroidism or ophthalmopathy (not recorded which). Both conserved end residues are part of each CDR3.

V gene	J gene	CDR3 protein
TRBV2	TRBJ1-4	CASSSRDRTNEKLFF
TRBV6-1	TRBJ1-1	CASSQGRAFF
TRBV12-3/TRBV12-4	TRBJ1-4	CASSLSNEKLFF
TRBV7-9	TRBJ2-7	CASSRGTSGQGPYEQYF
TRBV19	TRBJ2-5	CARTRQETQYF
TRBV29-1	TRBJ2-5	CSVDYRGRQETQYF
TRBV11-2	TRBJ1-1	CASSFSFDSHPLDTEAFF
TRBV2	TRBJ1-1	CASSGQGGMNTEAFF
TRBV6-1	TRBJ2-7	CASRPGGTGEQYF
TRBV7-9	TRBJ2-7	CASSQDRGQYEQYF
TRBV5-1	TRBJ1-6	CASSQAYSFNSPLHF
TRBV5-1	TRBJ2-5	CASSTGLETQYF
TRBV6-1	TRBJ1-4	CASSDVLGLMREKLFF
TRBV7-2	TRBJ2-5	CASSISGTSGIETQYF
TRBV7-8	TRBJ1-1	CASSLYLQLGAFF